This T cell receptor (beta chain) was identified during a study of beta chain features in type 1 diabetes. Whole-study context: The samples had around 98 million sorted cells examined in all. Overall study findings and caveats: Short templates might get an advantage during PCR, and this would be equal in patients and controls. The influence of HLA type on TCRB rearrangement stayed undetermined. Type 1 diabetes patients had TCRB CDR3s that were shorter (moderately but significantly so) in all four CD4+ subsets.

Every bit of the isolated RNA underwent reverse transcription, so sequencing read expressed TCRB transcripts. Sequenced by immunoSEQ multiplex PCR; TCRdb stores in-frame clones only, minus some. Among 350,000 or so clones, about 20% were seen once, and the ten largest hold roughly 0.045%. Concerning this clone itself: The target antigen is unknown.

The CDR3 is made up of 14 amino acids. Germline CDR1 reads MNHNS; CDR2 reads SASEGT. V was pared by 3 bases and J by 6 bases, with 5 bases of the junction left unmatched. The receptor's source is a woman between 18 and 30 years old in good health. The chain uses TRBV6-1 and TRBJ2-3, with 8 bases identical to TRBD2. Sample: naive CD4+ T cells from blood. The CDR3 bases are TGTGCCAGCAGTGAGCTTTCGGGAGGGGATACGCAGTATTTT. Its translation is CASSELSGGDTQYF.